The rows below give T cell receptor beta chains drawn from one sample of a study of early T cells in non-severe SARS-CoV-2 infection. TCRdb re-analysed the 5' RACE reads in MiXCR, keeping a single row per CDR3 protein. The sample lists tens of thousands of distinct CDR3 sequences; 10% were seen once. Sequencing was carried out using whole blood. These TCRs come from an adult who was a healthcare worker with PCR-confirmed SARS-CoV-2 infection or an uninfected control (not recorded which). Both conserved end residues are part of each CDR3. The order of the fields is clone size, J gene, D gene, V gene, CDR3 protein, CDR3 DNA. D genes are given only for firm matches. Some rows mark clone size as missing; the rest say once, few, many or name a class of expanded clone.

>many|TRBJ2-5|-|TRBV4-1
CASSPRLSRVQETQYF
TGCGCCAGCAGCCCAAGACTGAGTAGGGTCCAAGAGACCCAGTACTTC
>-|TRBJ2-2|-|TRBV10-2
CASTDPRSGTNTGELFF
TGCGCCAGCACCGACCCCAGGAGCGGAACAAACACCGGGGAGCTGTTTTTT
>-|TRBJ2-7|-|TRBV12-5
CASALEIYEQYF
TGTGCTAGTGCCCTGGAGATCTACGAGCAGTACTTC
>many|TRBJ2-3|-|TRBV19
CASSMGITPSTDTQYF
TGTGCCAGTAGTATGGGAATAACCCCTAGCACAGATACGCAGTATTTT
>many|TRBJ1-4|-|TRBV6-5
CASSYQGSSANEKLFF
TGTGCCAGCAGTTACCAGGGGTCGTCGGCTAATGAAAAACTGTTTTTT
>many|TRBJ2-7|TRBD1|TRBV5-1
CASSGGRAGQVSYEQYF
TGCGCCAGCAGCGGGGGCCGCGCGGGACAGGTATCCTACGAGCAGTACTTC
>-|TRBJ1-4|-|TRBV20-1
CSAARGTNEKLFF
TGCAGTGCTGCGAGGGGAACTAATGAAAAACTGTTTTTT
>-|TRBJ1-2|-|TRBV12-3/TRBV12-4
CASSLARTHGYTF
TGTGCCAGCAGTTTGGCCCGTACGCATGGCTACACCTTC
>-|TRBJ2-5|-|TRBV11-2
CASSLRGGGTQYF
TGTGCCAGCAGCTTGCGAGGGGGAGGGACCCAGTACTTC
>few|TRBJ2-3|TRBD2|TRBV29-1
CSVDGRTDTDTQYF
TGCAGCGTCGACGGGAGGACTGACACAGATACGCAGTATTTT
>-|TRBJ2-3|-|TRBV18
CASSPPATDTQYF
TGTGCCAGCTCACCACCGGCCACAGATACGCAGTATTTT
>few|TRBJ2-5|TRBD2|TRBV12-3/TRBV12-4
CASSSSGGASETQYF
TGTGCCAGCAGTTCTAGCGGGGGGGCCTCGGAGACCCAGTACTTC
>many|TRBJ1-5|-|TRBV6-5
CASSRDSSNQPQHF
TGTGCCAGCAGCAGAGACAGTAGCAATCAGCCCCAGCATTTT
>many|TRBJ2-1|TRBD2|TRBV6-2/TRBV6-3
CASSYRERGHNEQFF
TGTGCCAGCAGTTACCGCGAGCGGGGGCACAATGAGCAGTTCTTC
>few|TRBJ2-7|-|TRBV18
CASSPTGAAYEQYF
TGTGCCAGCTCACCTACGGGGGCCGCCTACGAGCAGTACTTC
>many|TRBJ2-2|-|TRBV6-2/TRBV6-3
CATKPSAGGELFF
TGTGCCACCAAACCCTCCGCGGGCGGGGAGCTGTTTTTT
>-|TRBJ1-2|TRBD1|TRBV3-1
CASSPGQGLYGYTF
TGTGCCAGCAGCCCGGGACAGGGATTGTATGGCTACACCTTC
>many|TRBJ2-7|TRBD2|TRBV6-2/TRBV6-3
CASTPGLAAYEQYF
TGTGCCAGCACTCCGGGACTAGCGGCCTACGAGCAGTACTTC
>-|TRBJ2-5|-|TRBV3-1
CASSQDLSGAELQETQYF
TGTGCCAGCAGCCAAGATTTGTCTGGAGCGGAGCTTCAAGAGACCCAGTACTTC
>-|TRBJ2-1|-|TRBV29-1
CSVRSGPRNEQFF
TGCAGCGTTAGGAGCGGTCCTCGTAATGAGCAGTTCTTC
>few|TRBJ1-1|-|TRBV7-3
CASSLEFGGNTEAFF
TGTGCCAGCAGCTTAGAATTTGGCGGAAACACTGAAGCTTTCTTT
>-|TRBJ2-2|-|TRBV5-1
CASSRLEQGNTGELFF
TGCGCCAGCAGCCGCCTGGAACAGGGGAACACCGGGGAGCTGTTTTTT